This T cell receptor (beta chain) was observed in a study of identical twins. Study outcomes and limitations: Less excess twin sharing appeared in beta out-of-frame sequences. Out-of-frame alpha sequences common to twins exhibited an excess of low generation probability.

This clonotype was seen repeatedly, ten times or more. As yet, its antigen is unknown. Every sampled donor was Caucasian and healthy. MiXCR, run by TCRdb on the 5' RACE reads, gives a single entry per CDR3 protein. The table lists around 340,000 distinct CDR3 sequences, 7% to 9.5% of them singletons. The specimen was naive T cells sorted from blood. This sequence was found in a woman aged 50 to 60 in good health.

CDR3 sequence reads: CASSHQETDMNTEAFF. CDR3 nucleotide sequence: TGTGCCAGCAGCCACCAGGAGACAGATATGAACACTGAAGCTTTCTTT. The chain recombines TRBV4-2 with TRBJ1-1; D may be TRBD1 (5 bases). V lost 3 bases, J lost 0 bases, and 14 bases lay in between. CDR3 length equals 16 residues. Per the germline V gene, CDR1 is LGHNA and CDR2 is YNFKEQ.